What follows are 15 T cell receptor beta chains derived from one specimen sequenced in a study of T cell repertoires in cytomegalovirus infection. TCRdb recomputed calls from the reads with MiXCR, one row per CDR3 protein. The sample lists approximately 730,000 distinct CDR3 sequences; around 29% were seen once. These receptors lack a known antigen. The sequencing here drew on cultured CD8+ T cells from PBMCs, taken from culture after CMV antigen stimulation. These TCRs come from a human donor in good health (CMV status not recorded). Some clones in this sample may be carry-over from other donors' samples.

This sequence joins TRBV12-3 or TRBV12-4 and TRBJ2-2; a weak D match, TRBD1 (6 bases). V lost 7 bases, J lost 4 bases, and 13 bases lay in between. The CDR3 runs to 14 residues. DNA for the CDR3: TGTGCCAGCATCCCGACAGGCGGCACCGGGGAGCTGTTTTTT. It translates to CASIPTGGTGELFF.

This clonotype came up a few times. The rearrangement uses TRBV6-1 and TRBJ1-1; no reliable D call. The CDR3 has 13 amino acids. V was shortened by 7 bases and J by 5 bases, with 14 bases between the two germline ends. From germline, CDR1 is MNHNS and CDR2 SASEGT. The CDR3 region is CASTWTAGTEAFF. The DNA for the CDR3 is TGTGCCAGCACCTGGACGGCGGGGACTGAAGCTTTCTTT.

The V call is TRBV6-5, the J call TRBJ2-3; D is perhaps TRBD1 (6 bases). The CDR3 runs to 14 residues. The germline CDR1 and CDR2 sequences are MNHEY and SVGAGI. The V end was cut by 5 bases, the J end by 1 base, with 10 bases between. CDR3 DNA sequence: TGTGCCAGCAGTGTCGAGGGGGGCACAGATACGCAGTATTTT. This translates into CASSVEGGTDTQYF.

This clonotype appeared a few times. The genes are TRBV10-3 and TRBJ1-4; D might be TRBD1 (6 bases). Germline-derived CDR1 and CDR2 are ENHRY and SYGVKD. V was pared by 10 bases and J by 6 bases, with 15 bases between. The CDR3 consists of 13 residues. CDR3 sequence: CATLTGGDEKLFF. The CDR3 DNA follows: TGTGCCACTTTGACAGGCGGGGATGAAAAACTGTTTTTT.

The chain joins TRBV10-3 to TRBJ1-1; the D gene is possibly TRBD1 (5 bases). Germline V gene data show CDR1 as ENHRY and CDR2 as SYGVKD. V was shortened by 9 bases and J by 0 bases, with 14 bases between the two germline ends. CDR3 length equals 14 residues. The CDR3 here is CAIGFGRVNTEAFF. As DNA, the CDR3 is TGTGCCATTGGGTTCGGCAGGGTGAACACTGAAGCTTTCTTT.

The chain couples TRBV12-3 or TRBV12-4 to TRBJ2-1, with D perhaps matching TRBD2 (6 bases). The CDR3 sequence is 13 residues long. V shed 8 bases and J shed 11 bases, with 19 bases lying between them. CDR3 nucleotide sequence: TGTGCCAGCGGGGGGAGCGGGTCCTCTCAGCAGTTCTTC. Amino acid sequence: CASGGSGSSQQFF.

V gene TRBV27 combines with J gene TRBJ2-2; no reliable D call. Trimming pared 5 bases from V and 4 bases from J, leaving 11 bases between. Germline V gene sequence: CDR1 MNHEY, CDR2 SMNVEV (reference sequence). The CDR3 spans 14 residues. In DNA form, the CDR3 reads TGTGCCAGCAGTGTCTTGCTCGGCACCGGGGAGCTGTTTTTT. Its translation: CASSVLLGTGELFF.

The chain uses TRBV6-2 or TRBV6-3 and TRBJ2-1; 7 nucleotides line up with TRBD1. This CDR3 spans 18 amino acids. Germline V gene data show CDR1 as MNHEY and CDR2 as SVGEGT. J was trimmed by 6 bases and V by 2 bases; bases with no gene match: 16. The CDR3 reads CASSYPPLQLPGGNEQFF. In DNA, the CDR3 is TGTGCCAGCAGTTACCCCCCGTTACAGCTACCAGGGGGCAATGAGCAGTTCTTC.

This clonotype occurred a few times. The CDR3 DNA follows: TGCGCCAGCTCCCCTCCCGGGGTACCCTACGAGCAGTACTTC. Translation: CASSPPGVPYEQYF. The chain links TRBV23-1 to TRBJ2-7; tentative D call: TRBD2 (5 bases). TRBV23-1 is sorted into the ORF group, with uncertain function. Trimming stripped 8 bases from V and 2 bases from J, with 16 bases between. The CDR3 length is 14 residues.

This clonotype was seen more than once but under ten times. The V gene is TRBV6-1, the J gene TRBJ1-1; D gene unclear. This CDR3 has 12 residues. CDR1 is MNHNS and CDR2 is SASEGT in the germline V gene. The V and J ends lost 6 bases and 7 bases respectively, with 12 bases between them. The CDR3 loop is CASRAQGYEAFF. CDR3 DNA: TGTGCCAGCAGAGCTCAAGGATATGAAGCTTTCTTT.

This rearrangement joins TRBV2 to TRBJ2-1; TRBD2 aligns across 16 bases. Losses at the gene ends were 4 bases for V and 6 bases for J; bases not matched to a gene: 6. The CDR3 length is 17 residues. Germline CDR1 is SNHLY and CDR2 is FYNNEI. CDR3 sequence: CASSGGTSGGASNEQFF. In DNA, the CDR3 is TGTGCCAGCAGTGGGGGGACTAGCGGGGGGGCCTCCAATGAGCAGTTCTTC.

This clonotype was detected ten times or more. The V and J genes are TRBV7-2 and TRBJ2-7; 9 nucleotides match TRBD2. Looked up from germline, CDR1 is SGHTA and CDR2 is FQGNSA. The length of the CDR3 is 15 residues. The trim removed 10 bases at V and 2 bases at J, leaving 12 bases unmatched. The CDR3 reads CAITFRASGTYEQYV. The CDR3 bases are TGTGCCATCACTTTCAGGGCTAGCGGGACCTACGAGCAGTACGTC.

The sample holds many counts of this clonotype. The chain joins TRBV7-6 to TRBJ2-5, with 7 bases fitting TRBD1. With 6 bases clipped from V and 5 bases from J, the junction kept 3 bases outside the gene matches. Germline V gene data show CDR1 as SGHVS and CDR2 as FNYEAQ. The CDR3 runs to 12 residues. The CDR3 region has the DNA TGTGCCAGCAGAGGGGGCCGGGAGACCCAGTACTTC. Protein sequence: CASRGGRETQYF.

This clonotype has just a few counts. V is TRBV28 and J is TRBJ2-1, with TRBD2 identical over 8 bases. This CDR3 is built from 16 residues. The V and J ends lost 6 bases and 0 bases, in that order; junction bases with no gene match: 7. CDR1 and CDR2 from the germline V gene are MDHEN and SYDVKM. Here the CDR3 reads CASRLPTSGSYNEQFF. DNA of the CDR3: TGTGCCAGCAGGTTACCCACTAGCGGCTCCTACAATGAGCAGTTCTTC.

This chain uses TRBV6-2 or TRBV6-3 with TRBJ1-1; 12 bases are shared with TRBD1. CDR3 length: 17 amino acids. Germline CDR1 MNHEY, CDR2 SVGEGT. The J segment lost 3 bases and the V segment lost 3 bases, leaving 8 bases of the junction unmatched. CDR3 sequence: CASSYQEGQGAYTEAFF. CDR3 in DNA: TGTGCCAGCAGTTATCAGGAGGGACAGGGGGCCTACACTGAAGCTTTCTTT.